The rows below give T cell receptor beta chains drawn from one sample of a study of blood T cell repertoires in COVID-19. Sequenced by immunoSEQ multiplex PCR; TCRdb stores in-frame clones only, minus some. The table records some 220,000 clones, around four fifths of them present only once. Sequenced material: peripheral blood. Receptor source: a woman aged 55-70 years who had recovered from COVID-19. Each CDR3 is given with its conserved first and last residue. The D gene is left open where the match is weak.

NA,TRBV6-5,CASSSPGHLANYGYTF
TRBD1,TRBV5-1,CASSFRTGAGTEAFF
TRBD2,TRBV6-5,CASSLIAGPNTGELFF
TRBD1,TRBV6-5,CATSPGQLSNEQFF
NA,TRBV7-9,CASSDLAVETQYF
NA,TRBV19,CASSLTSEQFF
NA,TRBV6-2/TRBV6-3,CASSDGSAGGDTQYF
NA,TRBV6-2/TRBV6-3,CASSPRTAYEQYF
TRBD1,TRBV5-1,CASSFGGQGAEKLFF
NA,TRBV11-2,CASSSRVGQPQHF
NA,TRBV5-1,CASSLAAGASTEAFF
NA,TRBV19,CASSNTLRQDANTGELFF
TRBD1,TRBV12-5,CASGFPTGGTEAFF
TRBD1,TRBV7-9,CASSPGQGPTNEKLFF
NA,TRBV5-4,CASSLPGRGVDEQYF
TRBD1,TRBV4-3,CASSRTGGVSPLHF
NA,TRBV4-1,CASSQETGTYNEQFF
TRBD2,TRBV11-2,CASSRAPGLTLGEQYF
TRBD1,TRBV3-1/TRBV3-2,CAASQDRGHYGYTF
NA,TRBV3-1/TRBV3-2,CASSQGVANEKLFF
TRBD1,TRBV7-2,CASSLEGARRGHPLTF
NA,TRBV19,CASSIDWPGGWISSGANVLTF
NA,TRBV5-1,CASSLALGRNTEAFF
NA,TRBV7-2,CASSPDRSGRGLFF
TRBD1,TRBV15,CATSRDLRAQGLHNEQFF
TRBD1,TRBV9,CASSVGQGAATGELFF
TRBD1,TRBV3-1/TRBV3-2,CASSQDRGHGYTF
TRBD1,TRBV10-3,CAISEWGQGNSYEQYF
TRBD2,TRBV2,CASSVGPGGETQYF
NA,TRBV29-1,CSVSMNQPQHF
NA,TRBV3-1/TRBV3-2,CASSQLQAGPTDTQYF
NA,TRBV5-1,CASSLGGGGFGTEAFF
NA,TRBV5-6,CASSTRSGVHAGELFF
NA,TRBV13,CASSSRGEQYF
NA,TRBV3-1/TRBV3-2,CASSQEVGNANYGYTF
NA,TRBV5-1,CASSSARGWNEQFF
NA,TRBV19,CASSMDYITGELFF
NA,TRBV30,CAWSVPRQNTEAFF
NA,TRBV11-2,CASSLDRWETQYF
NA,TRBV29-1,CSVEVRDSSYEQYF
TRBD2,TRBV14,CASSHLGLAGADNEQFF
NA,TRBV30,CAWSVPQMLNYGYTF
NA,TRBV2,CASSEATDSAEAFF
NA,TRBV15,CATSRVGGYGYTF
NA,TRBV5-1,CASSLEQGNTIYF
TRBD2,TRBV27,CASSFWSGGSQETQYF
NA,TRBV7-9,CASQRGQNTEAFF
TRBD1,TRBV2,CASQTGSRTGELFF
NA,TRBV7-2,CASSSRTINNYGYTF
TRBD1,TRBV29-1,CSVIGQGGTDTQYF
NA,TRBV6-1,CASSEKQDYGYTF
NA,TRBV5-4,CASSLGPGEEQYF
NA,TRBV3-1/TRBV3-2,CASSFGIRGDTQYF
NA,TRBV5-6,CASSLVQGRYEQYF
NA,TRBV7-2,CASSFRLDAYTQYF